Presented here are 25 T cell receptor beta chains from one specimen sequenced in a study of T cells in localized non-small cell lung cancer. Sequenced by immunoSEQ multiplex PCR; TCRdb stores in-frame clones only, minus some. The repertoire consists of roughly 34,000 clones, with about nine tenths occurring once and the leading ten covering 15% to 20%. Sequencing was performed on peripheral blood mononuclear cells, taken before any cancer treatment. The receptor source for this set is a man aged 40-75 years with stage III lung adenocarcinoma.

V usage is TRBV19 and J usage is TRBJ2-3, with TRBD1 matching 8 bases. The V gene end was trimmed by 7 bases and the J gene end by 2 bases; junction bases not matched to a gene: 5. The CDR3 consists of 14 residues. CDR1 and CDR2 (germline): LNHDA, SQIVND (reference sequence). This CDR3 reads CASNDRGNTDTQYF. CDR3 coding DNA: TGTGCCAGTAACGACAGGGGTAACACAGATACGCAGTATTTT.

The V and J genes are TRBV18 and TRBJ2-1; D unclear. The CDR3 sequence is 13 residues long. Trimming pared 4 bases from V and 5 bases from J, leaving 9 bases between. CDR1 is KGHSH, CDR2 LQKENI, per germline. The CDR3 spells CASSLGSDNEQFF. The CDR3, as DNA: TGTGCCAGCTCACTTGGCAGCGACAATGAGCAGTTCTTC.

V and J are TRBV5-1 and TRBJ1-3; D unresolved. From germline, CDR1 is SGHRS and CDR2 YFSETQ. V lost 0 bases and J 11 bases, leaving 12 bases between the germline ends. CDR3 size: 13 residues. CDR3 region: CASSLEHGNAIYF. CDR3 nucleotide sequence: TGCGCCAGCAGCTTGGAACACGGGAATGCCATATATTTT.

This chain connects TRBV4-1 to TRBJ1-2; D gene uncertain. Germline V lookup: CDR1 MGHRA, CDR2 YSYEKL. Deletions cut 0 bases from V and 5 bases from J, with 7 bases between. The CDR3 covers 13 residues. The CDR3 sequence is CASSQDQGYGYTF. The CDR3 nucleotides are TGCGCCAGCAGCCAAGATCAAGGGTATGGCTACACCTTC.

The rearrangement links TRBV19 to TRBJ2-7; 7 nucleotides match TRBD1. Germline V gives CDR1 LNHDA, CDR2 SQIVND (reference sequence). The length of the CDR3 is 14 residues. J lost 2 bases, V lost 3 bases, and 4 bases had no gene match. The CDR3 DNA follows: TGTGCCAGTAGTATGTCGGACAGGACCTACGAGCAGTACTTC. Its translation is CASSMSDRTYEQYF. The variable domain in full, completed from reference TRBV19 and TRBJ2-7, reads DGGITQSPKYLFRKEGQNVTLSCEQNLNHDAMYWYRQDPGQGLRLIYYSQIVNDFQKGDIAEGYSVSREKKESFPLTVTSAQKNPTAFYLCASSMSDRTYEQYFGPGTRLTVT.

The CDR3 coding sequence is TGTGCCAGCAGCCCTGGCGATACAGCTATAAAAGTCTACGAGCAGTACTTC. Residues: CASSPGDTAIKVYEQYF. This chain joins TRBV27 and TRBJ2-7; no clear D gene. CDR1 and CDR2 (germline): MNHEY, SMNVEV (reference sequence). V lost 6 bases and J lost 3, with 24 bases in between. The CDR3 extends over 17 amino acids.

The chain recombines TRBV4-2 with TRBJ1-6, with 8 bases aligning to TRBD1. The CDR3 covers 15 residues. The V segment lost 0 bases and the J segment 8 bases; nucleotides outside the gene matches: 3. The germline CDR1 and CDR2 sequences are LGHNA and YNFKEQ. The CDR3 coding sequence is TGTGCCAGCAGCCAAGACCCAGGGGGCCATTCACCCCTCCACTTT. Amino acids: CASSQDPGGHSPLHF.

The CDR3 nucleotides read TGTGCCAGCAGTTTTAGGGCAGGGAAAAACCAAGAGACCCAGTACTTC. Amino acid sequence: CASSFRAGKNQETQYF. The chain employs TRBV6-5 and TRBJ2-5; a possible D gene is TRBD1 (5 bases). V was pared by 4 bases and J by 0 bases, with 15 bases between. The CDR3 runs 16 residues. Per the germline V gene, CDR1 is MNHEY and CDR2 is SVGAGI.

The chain has TRBV7-2 and TRBJ2-7; 13 bases line up with TRBD2. This CDR3 has 15 amino acids. Germline trimming cut 3 bases from V and 7 bases from J; bases unmatched to any gene: 6. Per the germline V gene, CDR1 is SGHTA and CDR2 is FQGNSA. CDR3 sequence reads: CASSLGLAGSREQYF. The CDR3 DNA is TGTGCCAGCAGCTTGGGACTAGCGGGGTCAAGGGAGCAGTACTTC.

The DNA for the CDR3 is TGTGCCAGTAGTATAGTCCCGACAGGGTTTATCACCTTC. Translation: CASSIVPTGFITF. The genes are TRBV19 and TRBJ1-2, with 7 bases lining up with TRBD1. The junction had 9 bases not matched to a gene; V was cut back by 1 base and J by 13 bases. This CDR3 region has 13 residues. Germline CDR1 and CDR2: LNHDA and SQIVND (reference sequence).

The chain combines TRBV5-4 with TRBJ1-2; 7 bases line up with TRBD1. This CDR3 has 15 residues. Per the germline V gene, CDR1 is SGHNT and CDR2 is YYREEE (reference sequence). The trim removed 4 bases at V and 0 bases at J, leaving 6 bases unmatched. The DNA of the CDR3 is TGTGCCAGCAGCCCAGGGGGGTTAGCTAACTATGGCTACACCTTC. Translating gives CASSPGGLANYGYTF.

This chain links TRBV9 with TRBJ2-3, with D unresolved. CDR1 is SGDLS, CDR2 YYNGEE, per germline. Trimming left V 3 bases short and J 2 bases short, with 7 bases between. The CDR3 has 13 residues. As DNA, the CDR3 is TGTGCCAGCAGCGCTTACATCACAGATACGCAGTATTTT. It codes for CASSAYITDTQYF. Combining the CDR3 with reference TRBV9 and TRBJ2-3 gives the whole variable domain DSGVTQTPKHLITATGQRVTLRCSPRSGDLSVYWYQQSLDQGLQFLIQYYNGEERAKGNILERFSAQQFPDLHSELNLSSLELGDSALYFCASSAYITDTQYFGPGTRLTVL.

The chain carries TRBV11-3 and TRBJ1-6; 9 positions match TRBD1. CDR1 and CDR2 from the germline V gene are SGHNT and YENEEA. The junction had 8 bases not matched to a gene; V was cut back by 4 bases and J by 4 bases. The CDR3 is 17 amino acids. CDR3 DNA: TGTGCCAGCAGCTCTGGACAGGGGACGGTATATAATTCACCCCTCCACTTT. This codes for CASSSGQGTVYNSPLHF.

This rearrangement joins TRBV2 to TRBJ1-2; D is uncertain. The CDR3 spans 14 residues. Germline loops: CDR1 SNHLY, CDR2 FYNNEI. V was shortened by 3 bases and J by 7 bases, with 15 bases between the two germline ends. CDR3: CASSDPGASVGYTF. Written as DNA, the CDR3 is TGTGCCAGCAGTGACCCGGGAGCTTCAGTTGGCTACACCTTC. Looking up the rest from reference TRBV2 and TRBJ1-2 gives the full variable domain: EPEVTQTPSHQVTQMGQEVILRCVPISNHLYFYWYRQILGQKVEFLVSFYNNEISEKSEIFDDQFSVERPDGSNFTLKIRSTKLEDSAMYFCASSDPGASVGYTFGSGTRLTVV.

The gene calls are TRBV11-3 and TRBJ2-7, with TRBD2 matching 8 bases. V was clipped by 5 bases and J by 4 bases; unmatched bases: 13. Germline CDR1 SGHNT, CDR2 YENEEA. CDR3 length: 16 residues. The CDR3 spells CASSLPSGTSRYEQYF. CDR3 coding DNA: TGTGCCAGCAGCCTTCCGTCCGGGACTAGTCGGTACGAGCAGTACTTC.

The V call is TRBV14, the J call TRBJ2-5, with D possibly TRBD2 on 5 matching bases. Trimming took off 1 base at V and 5 bases at J, with 23 bases between the two ends. This CDR3 region has 18 residues. The germline V gene encodes CDR1 SGHDN and CDR2 FVKESK. For the CDR3, the DNA is TGTGCCAGCAGCCAAGTACTCCTGTCGTCGGGAAGTCGGGAGACCCAGTACTTC. Its translation is CASSQVLLSSGSRETQYF.

The chain employs TRBV18 and TRBJ2-1; the D is unclear. Germline values: CDR1 KGHSH, CDR2 LQKENI. Trimming stripped 3 bases from V and 7 bases from J, with 7 bases between. The CDR3 length is 12 residues. The CDR3, as DNA: TGTGCCAGCTCACCGGGCCTTAATGAGCAGTTCTTC. This translates into CASSPGLNEQFF.

This sequence joins TRBV30 and TRBJ2-3, with TRBD2 identical over 8 bases. V was pared by 0 bases and J by 6 bases, with 5 bases of the junction left unmatched. CDR1 and CDR2 from the germline V gene are GTSNPN and SVGIG (reference sequence). There are 14 residues in the CDR3. The CDR3 DNA sequence: TGTGCCTGGAGTGTATCTTCTAGCGGGGATACGCAGTATTTT. It yields the protein CAWSVSSSGDTQYF. Full variable domain (rest looked up from reference TRBV30 and TRBJ2-3): SQTIHQWPATLVQPVGSPLSLECTVEGTSNPNLYWYRQAAGRGLQLLFYSVGIGQISSEVPQNLSASRPQDRQFILSSKKLLLSDSGFYLCAWSVSSSGDTQYFGPGTRLTVL.

The chain carries TRBV18 and TRBJ2-1; D not resolved. The CDR3 extends over 12 amino acids. V shed 3 bases and J shed 7 bases, with 7 bases lying between them. Looked up from germline, CDR1 is KGHSH and CDR2 is LQKENI. In DNA, the CDR3 is TGTGCCAGCTCACCGGTAGGGAATGAGCAGTTCTTC. This sequence encodes CASSPVGNEQFF.

The chain has TRBV10-2 and TRBJ1-4; 11 nucleotides align to TRBD1. Germline V gene lookup returns CDR1 WSHSY and CDR2 SAAADI. J gave up 8 bases and V 7 bases, and 3 bases lay outside the gene matches. The length of the CDR3 is 13 residues. CDR3: CASMGTGGEKLFF. For the CDR3, the DNA is TGCGCCAGCATGGGGACAGGGGGGGAAAAACTGTTTTTT.

The chain recombines TRBV4-1 with TRBJ2-3, with D perhaps matching TRBD2 (6 bases). Germline CDR1 reads MGHRA; CDR2 reads YSYEKL. The V end lost 1 base, the J end lost 6 bases, and 29 bases lay between the germline ends. This CDR3 is 20 amino acids long. CDR3 nucleotides: TGCGCCAGCAGCCAAGCCGGGCTGGGGGGTAGAGGCCTCAAACCGGATACGCAGTATTTT. Translating it yields CASSQAGLGGRGLKPDTQYF.

Relative to its sample, this clone is medium-sized. The chain couples TRBV7-2 to TRBJ1-5; TRBD1 aligns across 7 bases. Germline loops: CDR1 SGHTA, CDR2 FQGNSA. With V trimmed by 3 bases and J by 4 bases, 3 bases remained unmatched. This CDR3 has 14 residues. For the CDR3, the DNA is TGTGCCAGCAGCTTGACAGGGTATAATCAGCCCCAGCATTTT. As protein: CASSLTGYNQPQHF.

The chain's CDR3 is CASSPQGANVLTF. CDR3 DNA: TGTGCCAGCAGCCCCCAGGGGGCCAACGTCCTGACTTTC. The V gene is TRBV7-2, the J gene TRBJ2-6; D remains unclear. Trimming removed 5 bases from V and 4 bases from J, with 6 bases in between. Per the germline V gene, CDR1 is SGHTA and CDR2 is FQGNSA. The CDR3 sequence is 13 residues long.

The chain employs TRBV6-5 and TRBJ2-1; no clear D. Germline assignment: CDR1 MNHEY and CDR2 SVGAGI. The CDR3 covers 15 residues. The V and J ends lost 2 bases and 0 bases respectively, with 8 bases between them. Here the CDR3 DNA reads TGTGCCAGCAGTTACAAGGGCTCCTCCTACAATGAGCAGTTCTTC. Its protein is CASSYKGSSYNEQFF.

The chain recombines TRBV4-2 with TRBJ1-2; D perhaps matches TRBD1 (5 bases). Germline CDR1 reads LGHNA; CDR2 reads YNFKEQ. This CDR3 is built from 17 residues. V was shortened by 1 base and J by 1 base, with 16 bases between the two germline ends. This chain's CDR3 is CASSQAGGGAINYGYTF. The DNA of the CDR3 is TGTGCCAGCAGCCAAGCGGGAGGAGGGGCCATTAACTATGGCTACACCTTC.